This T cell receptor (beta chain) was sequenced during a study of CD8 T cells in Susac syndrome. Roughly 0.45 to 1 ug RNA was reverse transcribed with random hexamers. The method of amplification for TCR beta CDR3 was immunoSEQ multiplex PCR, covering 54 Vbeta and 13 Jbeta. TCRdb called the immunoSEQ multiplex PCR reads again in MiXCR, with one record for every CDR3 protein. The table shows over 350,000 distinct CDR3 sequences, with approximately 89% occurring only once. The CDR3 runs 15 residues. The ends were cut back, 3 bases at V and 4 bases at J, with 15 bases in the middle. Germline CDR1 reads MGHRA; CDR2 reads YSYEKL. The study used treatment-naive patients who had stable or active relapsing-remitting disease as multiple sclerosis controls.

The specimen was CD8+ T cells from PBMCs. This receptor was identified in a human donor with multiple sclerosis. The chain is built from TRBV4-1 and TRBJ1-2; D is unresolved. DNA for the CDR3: TGCGCCAGCAGCCAGCCCCTCGTGGAGGGCTATGGCTACACCTTC. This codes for CASSQPLVEGYGYTF.